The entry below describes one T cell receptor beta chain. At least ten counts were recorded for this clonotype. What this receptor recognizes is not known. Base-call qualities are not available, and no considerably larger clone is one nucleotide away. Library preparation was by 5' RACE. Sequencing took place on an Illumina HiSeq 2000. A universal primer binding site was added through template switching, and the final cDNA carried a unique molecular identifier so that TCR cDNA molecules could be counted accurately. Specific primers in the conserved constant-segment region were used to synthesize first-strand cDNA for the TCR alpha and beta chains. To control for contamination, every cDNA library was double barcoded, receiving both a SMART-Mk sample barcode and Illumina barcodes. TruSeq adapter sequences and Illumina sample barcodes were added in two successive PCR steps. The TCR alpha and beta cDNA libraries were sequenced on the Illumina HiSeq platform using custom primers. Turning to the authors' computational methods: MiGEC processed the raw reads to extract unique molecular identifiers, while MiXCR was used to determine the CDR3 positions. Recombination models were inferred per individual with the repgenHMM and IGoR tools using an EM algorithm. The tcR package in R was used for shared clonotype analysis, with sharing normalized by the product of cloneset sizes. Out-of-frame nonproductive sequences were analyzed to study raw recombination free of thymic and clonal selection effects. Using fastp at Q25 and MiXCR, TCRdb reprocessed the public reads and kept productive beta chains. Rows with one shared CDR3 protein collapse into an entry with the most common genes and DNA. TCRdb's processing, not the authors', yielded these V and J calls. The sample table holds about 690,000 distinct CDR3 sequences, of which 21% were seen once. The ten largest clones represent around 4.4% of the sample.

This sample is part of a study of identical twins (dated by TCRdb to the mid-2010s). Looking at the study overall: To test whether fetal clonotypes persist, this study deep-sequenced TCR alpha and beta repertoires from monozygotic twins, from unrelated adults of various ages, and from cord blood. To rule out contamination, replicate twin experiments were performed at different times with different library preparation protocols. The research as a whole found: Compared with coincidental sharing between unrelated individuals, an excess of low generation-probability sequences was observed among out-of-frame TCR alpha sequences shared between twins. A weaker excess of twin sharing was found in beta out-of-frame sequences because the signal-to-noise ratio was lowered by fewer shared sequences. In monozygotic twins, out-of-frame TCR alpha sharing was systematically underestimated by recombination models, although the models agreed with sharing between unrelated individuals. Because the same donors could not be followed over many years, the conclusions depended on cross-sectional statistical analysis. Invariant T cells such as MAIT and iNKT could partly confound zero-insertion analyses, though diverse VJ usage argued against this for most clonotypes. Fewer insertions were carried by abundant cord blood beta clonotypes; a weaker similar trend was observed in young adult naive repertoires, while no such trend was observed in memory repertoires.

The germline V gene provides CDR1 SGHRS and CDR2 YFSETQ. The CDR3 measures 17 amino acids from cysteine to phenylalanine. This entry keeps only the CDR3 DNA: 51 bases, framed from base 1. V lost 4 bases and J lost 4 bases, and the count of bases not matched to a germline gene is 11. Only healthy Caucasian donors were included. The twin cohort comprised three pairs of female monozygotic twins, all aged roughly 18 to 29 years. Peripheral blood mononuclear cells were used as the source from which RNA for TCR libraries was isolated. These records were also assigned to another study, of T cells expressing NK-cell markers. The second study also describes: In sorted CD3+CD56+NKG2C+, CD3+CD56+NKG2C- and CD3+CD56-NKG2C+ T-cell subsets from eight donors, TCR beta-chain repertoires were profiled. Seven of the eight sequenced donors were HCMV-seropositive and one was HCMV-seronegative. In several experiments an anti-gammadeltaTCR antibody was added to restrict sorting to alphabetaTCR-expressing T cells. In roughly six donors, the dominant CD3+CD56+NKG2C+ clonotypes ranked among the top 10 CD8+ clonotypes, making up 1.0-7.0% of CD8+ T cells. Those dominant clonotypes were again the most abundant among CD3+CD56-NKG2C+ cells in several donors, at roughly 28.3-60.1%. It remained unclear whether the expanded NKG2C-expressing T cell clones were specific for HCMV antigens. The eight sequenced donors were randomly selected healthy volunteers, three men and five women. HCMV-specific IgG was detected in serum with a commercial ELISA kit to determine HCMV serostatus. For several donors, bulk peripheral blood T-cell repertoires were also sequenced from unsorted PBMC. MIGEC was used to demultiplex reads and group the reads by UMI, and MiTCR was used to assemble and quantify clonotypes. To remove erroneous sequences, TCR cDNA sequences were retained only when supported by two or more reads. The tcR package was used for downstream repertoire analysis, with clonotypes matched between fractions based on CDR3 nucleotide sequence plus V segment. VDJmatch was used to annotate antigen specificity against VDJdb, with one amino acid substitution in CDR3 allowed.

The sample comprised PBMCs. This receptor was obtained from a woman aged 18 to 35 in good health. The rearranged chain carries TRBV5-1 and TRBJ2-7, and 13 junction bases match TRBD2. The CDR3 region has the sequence CASSHSRTSGGEYEQYF. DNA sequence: TGCGCCAGCAGCCATTCTAGGACTAGCGGGGGTGAATACGAGCAGTACTTC. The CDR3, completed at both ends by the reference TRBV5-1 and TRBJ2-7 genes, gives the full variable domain KAGVTQTPRYLIKTRGQQVTLSCSPISGHRSVSWYQQTPGQGLQFLFEYFSETQRNKGNFPGRFSGRQFSNSRSEMNVSTLELGDSALYLCASSHSRTSGGEYEQYFGPGTRLTVT.